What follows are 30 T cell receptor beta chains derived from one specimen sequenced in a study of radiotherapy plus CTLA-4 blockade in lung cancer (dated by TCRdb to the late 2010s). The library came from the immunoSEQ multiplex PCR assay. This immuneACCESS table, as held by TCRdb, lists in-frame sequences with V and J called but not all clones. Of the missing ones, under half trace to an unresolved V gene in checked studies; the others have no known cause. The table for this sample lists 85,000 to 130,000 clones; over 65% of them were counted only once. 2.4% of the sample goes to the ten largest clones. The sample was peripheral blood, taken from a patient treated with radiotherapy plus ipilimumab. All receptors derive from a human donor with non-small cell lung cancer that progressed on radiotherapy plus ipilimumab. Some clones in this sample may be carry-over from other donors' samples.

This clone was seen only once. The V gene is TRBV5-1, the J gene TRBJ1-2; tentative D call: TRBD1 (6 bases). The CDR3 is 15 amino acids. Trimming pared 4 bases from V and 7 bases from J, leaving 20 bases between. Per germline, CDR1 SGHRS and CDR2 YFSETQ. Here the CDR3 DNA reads TGCGCCAGCAGCCCGGGGACAATCGGGCAGGGTGGCTACACCTTC. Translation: CASSPGTIGQGGYTF. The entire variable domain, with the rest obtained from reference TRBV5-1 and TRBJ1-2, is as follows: KAGVTQTPRYLIKTRGQQVTLSCSPISGHRSVSWYQQTPGQGLQFLFEYFSETQRNKGNFPGRFSGRQFSNSRSEMNVSTLELGDSALYLCASSPGTIGQGGYTFGSGTRLTVV.

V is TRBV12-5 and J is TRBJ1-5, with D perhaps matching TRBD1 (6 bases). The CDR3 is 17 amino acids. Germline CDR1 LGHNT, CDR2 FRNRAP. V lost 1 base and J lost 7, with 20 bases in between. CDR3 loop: CASGLDHSRDNGQPQHF. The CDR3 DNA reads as TGTGCTAGTGGTTTGGACCACTCCCGGGACAATGGGCAGCCCCAGCATTTT.

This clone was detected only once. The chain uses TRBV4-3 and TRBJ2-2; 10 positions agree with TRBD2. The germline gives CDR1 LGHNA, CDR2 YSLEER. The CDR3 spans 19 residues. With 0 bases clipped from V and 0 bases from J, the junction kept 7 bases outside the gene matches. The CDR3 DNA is TGCGCCAGCAGCCAAGAGGAGGGAGCGGGGGGGCCGAACACCGGGGAGCTGTTTTTT. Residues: CASSQEEGAGGPNTGELFF.

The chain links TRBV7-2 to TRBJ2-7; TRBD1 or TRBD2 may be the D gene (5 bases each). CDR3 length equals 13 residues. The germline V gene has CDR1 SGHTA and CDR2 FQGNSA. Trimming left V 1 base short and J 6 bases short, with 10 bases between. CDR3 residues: CASSLGPGAEQYF. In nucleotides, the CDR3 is TGTGCCAGCAGCTTAGGTCCCGGGGCCGAGCAGTACTTC.

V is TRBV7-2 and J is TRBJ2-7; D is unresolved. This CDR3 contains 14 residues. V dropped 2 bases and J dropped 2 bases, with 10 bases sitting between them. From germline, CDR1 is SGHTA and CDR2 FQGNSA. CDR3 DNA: TGTGCCAGCAGCTTAAACACCCAGACCTACGAGCAGTACTTC. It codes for CASSLNTQTYEQYF.

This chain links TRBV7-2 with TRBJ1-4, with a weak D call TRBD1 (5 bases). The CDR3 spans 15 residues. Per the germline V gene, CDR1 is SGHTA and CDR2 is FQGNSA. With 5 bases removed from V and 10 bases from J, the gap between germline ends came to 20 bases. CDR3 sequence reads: CASSPERTYPGKLFF. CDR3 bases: TGTGCCAGCAGCCCCGAGAGGACATACCCAGGAAAACTGTTTTTT.

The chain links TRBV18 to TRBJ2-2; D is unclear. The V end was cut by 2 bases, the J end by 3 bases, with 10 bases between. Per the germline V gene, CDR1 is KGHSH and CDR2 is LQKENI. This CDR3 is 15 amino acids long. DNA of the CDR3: TGTGCCAGCTCACCAGAACCCGTCGACACCGGGGAGCTGTTTTTT. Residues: CASSPEPVDTGELFF. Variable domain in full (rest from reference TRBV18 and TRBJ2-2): NAGVMQNPRHLVRRRGQEARLRCSPMKGHSHVYWYRQLPEEGLKFMVYLQKENIIDESGMPKERFSAEFPKEGPSILRIQQVVRGDSAAYFCASSPEPVDTGELFFGEGSRLTVL.

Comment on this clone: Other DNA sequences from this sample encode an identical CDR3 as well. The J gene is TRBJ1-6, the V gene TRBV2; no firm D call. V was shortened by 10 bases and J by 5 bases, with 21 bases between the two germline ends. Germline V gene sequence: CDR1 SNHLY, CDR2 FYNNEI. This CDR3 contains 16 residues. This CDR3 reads CATRPLRQQNNSPLHF. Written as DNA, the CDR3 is TGTGCCACTCGCCCCCTGCGGCAGCAGAATAATTCACCCCTCCACTTT.

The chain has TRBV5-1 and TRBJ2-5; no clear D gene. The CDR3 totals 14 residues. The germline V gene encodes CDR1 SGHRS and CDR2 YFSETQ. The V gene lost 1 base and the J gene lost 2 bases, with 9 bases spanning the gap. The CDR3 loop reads CASSLTVLQETQYF. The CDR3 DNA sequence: TGCGCCAGCAGCTTGACTGTACTTCAAGAGACCCAGTACTTC.

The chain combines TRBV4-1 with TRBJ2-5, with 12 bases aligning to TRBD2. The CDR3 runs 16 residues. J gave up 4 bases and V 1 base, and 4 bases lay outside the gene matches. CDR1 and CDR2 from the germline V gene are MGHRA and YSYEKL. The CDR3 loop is CASSQAASGGGETQYF. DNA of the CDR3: TGCGCCAGCAGCCAAGCAGCTAGCGGGGGGGGAGAGACCCAGTACTTC.

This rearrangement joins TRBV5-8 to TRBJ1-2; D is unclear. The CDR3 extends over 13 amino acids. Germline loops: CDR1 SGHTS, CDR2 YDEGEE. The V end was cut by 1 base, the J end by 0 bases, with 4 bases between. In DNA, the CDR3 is TGTGCCAGCAGCTTGCCGGCTAACTATGGCTACACCTTC. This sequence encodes CASSLPANYGYTF.

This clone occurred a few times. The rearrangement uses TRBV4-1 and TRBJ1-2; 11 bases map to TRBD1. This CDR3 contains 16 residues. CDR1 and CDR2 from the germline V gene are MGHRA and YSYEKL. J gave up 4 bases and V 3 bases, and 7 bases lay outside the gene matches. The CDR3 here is CASSQGRTGGVYGYTF. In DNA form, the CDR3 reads TGCGCCAGCAGCCAGGGGAGGACAGGGGGCGTCTATGGCTACACCTTC.

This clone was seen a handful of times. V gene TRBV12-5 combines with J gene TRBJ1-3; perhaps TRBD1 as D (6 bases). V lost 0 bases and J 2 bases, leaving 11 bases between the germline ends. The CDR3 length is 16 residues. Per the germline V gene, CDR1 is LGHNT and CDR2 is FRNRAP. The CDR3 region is CASGLVVAGAGNTIYF. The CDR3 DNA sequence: TGTGCTAGTGGTTTGGTTGTGGCAGGGGCTGGAAACACCATATATTTT.

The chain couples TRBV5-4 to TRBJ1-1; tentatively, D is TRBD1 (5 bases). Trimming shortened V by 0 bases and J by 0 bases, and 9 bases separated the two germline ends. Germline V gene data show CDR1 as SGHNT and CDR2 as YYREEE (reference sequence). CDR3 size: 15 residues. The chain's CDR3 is CASSLGGHLNTEAFF. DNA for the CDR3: TGTGCCAGCAGCTTGGGTGGACACCTGAACACTGAAGCTTTCTTT.

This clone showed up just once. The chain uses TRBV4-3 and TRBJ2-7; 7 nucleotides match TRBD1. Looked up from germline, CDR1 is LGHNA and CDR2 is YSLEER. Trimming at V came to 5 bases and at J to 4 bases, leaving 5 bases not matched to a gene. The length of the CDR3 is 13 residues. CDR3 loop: CASSYDRVYEQYF. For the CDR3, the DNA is TGCGCCAGCAGCTATGACAGGGTATACGAGCAGTACTTC.

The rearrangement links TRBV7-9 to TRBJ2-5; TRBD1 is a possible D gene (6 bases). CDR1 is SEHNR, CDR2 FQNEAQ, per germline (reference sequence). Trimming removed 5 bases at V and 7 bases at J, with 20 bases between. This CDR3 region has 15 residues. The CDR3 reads CASSPRTELRGTQYF. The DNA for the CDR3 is TGTGCCAGCAGCCCTAGGACAGAGCTTCGGGGGACCCAGTACTTC. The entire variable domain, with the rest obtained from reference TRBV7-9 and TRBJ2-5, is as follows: DTGVSQNPRHKITKRGQNVTFRCDPISEHNRLYWYRQTLGQGPEFLTYFQNEAQLEKSRLLSDRFSAERPKGSFSTLEIQRTEQGDSAMYLCASSPRTELRGTQYFGPGTRLLVL.

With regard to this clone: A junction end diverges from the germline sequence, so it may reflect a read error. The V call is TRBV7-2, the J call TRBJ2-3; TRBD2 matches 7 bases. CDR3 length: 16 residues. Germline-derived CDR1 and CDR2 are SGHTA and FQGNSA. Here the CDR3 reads CASSLFLAGSTDRQYF. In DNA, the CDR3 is TGTGCCAGCAGCTTATTTTTAGCGGGCAGCACAGATAGGCAGTATTTT.

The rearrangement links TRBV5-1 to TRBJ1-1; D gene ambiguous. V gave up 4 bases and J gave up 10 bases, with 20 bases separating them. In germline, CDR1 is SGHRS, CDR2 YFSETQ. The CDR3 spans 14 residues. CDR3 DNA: TGCGCCAGCAGCCCCGACATATCCTCCCTGTCAGCTTTCTTT. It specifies CASSPDISSLSAFF.

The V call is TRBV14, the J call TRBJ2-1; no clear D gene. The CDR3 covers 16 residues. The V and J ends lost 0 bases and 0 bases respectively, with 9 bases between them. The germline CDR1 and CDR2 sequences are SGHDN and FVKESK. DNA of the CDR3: TGTGCCAGCAGCCAAGATTATGTAGCCTCCTACAATGAGCAGTTCTTC. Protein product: CASSQDYVASYNEQFF.

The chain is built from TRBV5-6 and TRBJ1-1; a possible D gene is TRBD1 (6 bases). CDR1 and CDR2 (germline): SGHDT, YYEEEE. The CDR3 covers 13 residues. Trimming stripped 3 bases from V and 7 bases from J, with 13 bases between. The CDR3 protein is CASSSGTTNEAFF. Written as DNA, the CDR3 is TGTGCCAGCAGCTCCGGGACAACAAATGAAGCTTTCTTT.

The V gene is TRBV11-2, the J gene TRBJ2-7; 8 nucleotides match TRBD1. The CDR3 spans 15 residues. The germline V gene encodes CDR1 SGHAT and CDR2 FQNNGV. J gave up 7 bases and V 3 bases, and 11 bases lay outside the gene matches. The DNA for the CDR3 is TGTGCCAGCAGCTTTGGAAACAGGGGGGTGATTGAGCAGTACTTC. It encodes CASSFGNRGVIEQYF.

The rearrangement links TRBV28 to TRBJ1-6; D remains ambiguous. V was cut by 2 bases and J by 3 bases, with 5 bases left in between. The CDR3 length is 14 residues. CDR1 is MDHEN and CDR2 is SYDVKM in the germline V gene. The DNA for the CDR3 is TGTGCCAGCAGTTTACGGATCTATAATTCACCCCTCCACTTT. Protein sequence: CASSLRIYNSPLHF.

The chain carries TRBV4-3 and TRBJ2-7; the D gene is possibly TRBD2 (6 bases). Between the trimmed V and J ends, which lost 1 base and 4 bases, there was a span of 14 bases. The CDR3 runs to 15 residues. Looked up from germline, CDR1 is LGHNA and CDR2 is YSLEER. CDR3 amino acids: CASSQAMFGRYEQYF. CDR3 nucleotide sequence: TGCGCCAGCAGCCAAGCTATGTTCGGGAGATACGAGCAGTACTTC.

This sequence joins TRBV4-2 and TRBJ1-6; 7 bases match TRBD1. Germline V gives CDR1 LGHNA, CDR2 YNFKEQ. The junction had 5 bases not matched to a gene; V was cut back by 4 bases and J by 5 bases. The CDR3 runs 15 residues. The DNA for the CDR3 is TGTGCCAGCAGCCCGCAGGGGGTAGATAATTCACCCCTCCACTTT. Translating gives CASSPQGVDNSPLHF.

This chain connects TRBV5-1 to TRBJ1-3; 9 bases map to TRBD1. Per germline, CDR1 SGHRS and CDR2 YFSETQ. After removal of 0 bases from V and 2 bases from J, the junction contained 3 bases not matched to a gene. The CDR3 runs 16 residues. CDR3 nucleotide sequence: TGCGCCAGCAGCTTGGAACGGACAGGGGCTGGAAACACCATATATTTT. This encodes CASSLERTGAGNTIYF.

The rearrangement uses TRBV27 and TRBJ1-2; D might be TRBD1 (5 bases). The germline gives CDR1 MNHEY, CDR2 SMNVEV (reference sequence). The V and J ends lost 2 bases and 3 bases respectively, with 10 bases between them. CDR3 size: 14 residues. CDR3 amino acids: CASSLPGPYYGYTF. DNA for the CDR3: TGTGCCAGCAGTTTACCGGGACCTTACTATGGCTACACCTTC.

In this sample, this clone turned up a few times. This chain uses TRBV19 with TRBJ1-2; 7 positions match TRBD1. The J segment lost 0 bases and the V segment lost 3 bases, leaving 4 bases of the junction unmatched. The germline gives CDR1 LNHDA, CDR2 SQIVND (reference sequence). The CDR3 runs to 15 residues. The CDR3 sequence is CASSIPGTANYGYTF. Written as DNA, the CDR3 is TGTGCCAGTAGTATCCCGGGGACAGCTAACTATGGCTACACCTTC. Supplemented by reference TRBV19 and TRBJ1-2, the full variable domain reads DGGITQSPKYLFRKEGQNVTLSCEQNLNHDAMYWYRQDPGQGLRLIYYSQIVNDFQKGDIAEGYSVSREKKESFPLTVTSAQKNPTAFYLCASSIPGTANYGYTFGSGTRLTVV.

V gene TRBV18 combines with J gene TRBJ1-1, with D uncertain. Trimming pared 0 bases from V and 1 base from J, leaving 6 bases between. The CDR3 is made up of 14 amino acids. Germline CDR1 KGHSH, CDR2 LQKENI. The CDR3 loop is CASSPPSQNTEAFF. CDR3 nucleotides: TGTGCCAGCTCACCACCGTCCCAGAACACTGAAGCTTTCTTT.

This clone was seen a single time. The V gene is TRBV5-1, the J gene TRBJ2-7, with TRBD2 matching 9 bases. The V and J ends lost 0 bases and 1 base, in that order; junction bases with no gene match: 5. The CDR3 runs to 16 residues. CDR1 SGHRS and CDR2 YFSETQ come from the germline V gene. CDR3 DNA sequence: TGCGCCAGCAGCTTGGTTAGCGGGGGCAGTTCCTACGAGCAGTACTTC. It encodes CASSLVSGGSSYEQYF. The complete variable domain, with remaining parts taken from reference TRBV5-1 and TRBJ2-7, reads KAGVTQTPRYLIKTRGQQVTLSCSPISGHRSVSWYQQTPGQGLQFLFEYFSETQRNKGNFPGRFSGRQFSNSRSEMNVSTLELGDSALYLCASSLVSGGSSYEQYFGPGTRLTVT.

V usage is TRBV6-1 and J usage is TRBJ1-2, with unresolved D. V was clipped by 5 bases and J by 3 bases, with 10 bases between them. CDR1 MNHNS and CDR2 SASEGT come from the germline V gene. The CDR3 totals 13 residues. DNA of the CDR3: TGTGCCAGCAGTTTGGACGGAGACTATGGCTACACCTTC. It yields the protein CASSLDGDYGYTF.